This is a list of T cell receptor beta chains from one sample in a study of blood T cell repertoires in COVID-19. Sequenced by immunoSEQ multiplex PCR; TCRdb stores in-frame clones only, minus some. In the table there are 150,000 to 250,000 clones, 94% of which are singletons. Source material: peripheral blood. The receptors were gathered from a young man with COVID-19, enrolled during active disease. Each CDR3 is given with its conserved first and last residue. The D gene is left open where the match is weak. Expanded clones get a size class; other rows say once, few or many, or leave the size out.

J gene | D gene | clone size | CDR3 length | V gene | CDR3 protein | CDR3 DNA
TRBJ2-3 | NA | NA | 15 | TRBV10-3 | CAISESGAGPDTQYF | TGTGCCATCAGTGAGTCAGGGGCGGGACCAGATACGCAGTATTTT
TRBJ1-1 | NA | NA | 13 | TRBV6-5 | CASSPQGNTEAFF | TGTGCCAGCAGCCCACAGGGGAACACTGAAGCTTTCTTT
TRBJ1-4 | NA | NA | 15 | TRBV5-3 | CARSFELATNEKLFF | TGTGCCAGAAGCTTCGAACTGGCAACTAATGAAAAACTGTTTTTT
TRBJ2-3 | TRBD2 | NA | 15 | TRBV19 | CASSRTAGVTDTQYF | TGTGCCAGTAGTAGGACAGCGGGGGTAACAGATACGCAGTATTTT
TRBJ2-1 | NA | NA | 12 | TRBV27 | CASTDNYNEQFF | TGTGCCAGCACGGACAACTACAATGAGCAGTTCTTC
TRBJ2-1 | NA | NA | 16 | TRBV11-2 | CAGSVGGDGTYNEQFF | TGTGCCGGGTCGGTCGGGGGAGATGGTACCTACAATGAGCAGTTCTTC
TRBJ2-4 | TRBD1 | NA | 15 | TRBV28 | CASSPRTGGTNIQYF | TGTGCCAGCAGTCCGCGGACAGGGGGCACAAACATTCAGTACTTC
TRBJ2-7 | TRBD1 | once | 13 | TRBV5-1 | CASSLGTGHEQYF | TGCGCCAGCAGCTTGGGGACAGGGCACGAGCAGTACTTC
TRBJ1-2 | NA | NA | 13 | TRBV6-5 | CASSWTTRGGYTF | TGTGCCAGCAGTTGGACAACCAGGGGTGGCTACACCTTC
TRBJ1-1 | NA | NA | 13 | TRBV18 | CASSLAENTEAFF | TGTGCCAGCTCACTGGCGGAGAACACTGAAGCTTTCTTT
TRBJ1-2 | NA | NA | 11 | TRBV2 | CASTPDSIYTF | TGTGCCAGCACTCCGGACAGCATCTACACCTTC
TRBJ1-1 | NA | NA | 11 | TRBV20-1 | CSASRVTEAFF | TGCAGTGCTAGTCGTGTTACTGAAGCTTTCTTT
TRBJ1-2 | NA | NA | 15 | TRBV18 | CASSPTTGMDYGYTF | TGTGCCAGCTCACCTACGACAGGAATGGACTATGGCTACACCTTC
TRBJ1-2 | TRBD1 | NA | 15 | TRBV5-6 | CASSLQDRVNYGYTF | TGTGCCAGCAGCCTACAGGACAGGGTGAACTATGGCTACACCTTC
TRBJ2-5 | TRBD2 | NA | 15 | TRBV15 | CATSESGGTLETQYF | TGTGCCACCAGCGAATCGGGGGGGACCCTAGAGACCCAGTACTTC
TRBJ2-3 | TRBD2 | NA | 14 | TRBV5-1 | CASSPGLAADTQYF | TGCGCCAGCAGCCCTGGACTAGCCGCAGATACGCAGTATTTT
TRBJ2-7 | NA | NA | 11 | TRBV11-2 | CASSLVYEQYF | TGTGCCAGCAGCTTAGTATACGAGCAGTACTTC
TRBJ1-2 | TRBD1 | NA | 17 | TRBV24-1 | CATSDFRWTGSHYGYTF | TGTGCCACCAGTGATTTCCGCTGGACAGGATCTCACTATGGCTACACCTTC
TRBJ2-7 | TRBD1 | NA | 15 | TRBV20-1 | CSAGGTDGESYEQYF | TGCAGTGCTGGTGGGACAGACGGTGAGAGCTACGAGCAGTACTTC
TRBJ1-3 | NA | once | 16 | TRBV25-1 | CASRASGGYSGNTIYF | TGTGCCAGCAGGGCTTCTGGGGGGTACTCTGGAAACACCATATATTTT
TRBJ2-3 | NA | NA | 14 | TRBV30 | CAWSVALATDTQYF | TGTGCCTGGAGTGTAGCCCTAGCTACAGATACGCAGTATTTT
TRBJ1-5 | TRBD1 | once | 16 | TRBV12-5 | CASGLPWTGSNQPQHF | TGTGCTAGTGGTTTGCCTTGGACAGGATCTAATCAGCCCCAGCATTTT
TRBJ2-7 | NA | NA | 12 | TRBV6-1 | CASSESSVEQYF | TGTGCCAGCAGTGAAAGTTCAGTCGAGCAGTACTTC
TRBJ2-5 | NA | once | 13 | TRBV19 | CASSINGGETQYF | TGTGCCAGTAGTATTAACGGGGGAGAGACCCAGTACTTC
TRBJ1-5 | TRBD1 | once | 14 | TRBV3-1/TRBV3-2 | CASSQNRGLQPQHF | TGTGCCAGCAGCCAAAACAGGGGTTTACAGCCCCAGCATTTT
TRBJ1-1 | NA | NA | 14 | TRBV7-9 | CASSKPGGRAEAFF | TGTGCCAGCAGTAAACCCGGGGGGCGGGCTGAAGCTTTCTTT
TRBJ2-2 | TRBD2 | NA | 17 | TRBV4-1 | CASSQERTSGDTGELFF | TGCGCCAGCAGCCAAGAAAGGACTAGCGGCGACACCGGGGAGCTGTTTTTT
TRBJ2-3 | TRBD1 | NA | 15 | TRBV10-3 | CAISKTGLHQDTQYF | TGTGCCATCAGTAAGACAGGGCTACACCAAGATACGCAGTATTTT
TRBJ1-1 | TRBD1 | NA | 15 | TRBV4-2 | CASTEGTGGRTEAFF | TGTGCCAGCACGGAAGGGACAGGGGGCAGGACTGAAGCTTTCTTT